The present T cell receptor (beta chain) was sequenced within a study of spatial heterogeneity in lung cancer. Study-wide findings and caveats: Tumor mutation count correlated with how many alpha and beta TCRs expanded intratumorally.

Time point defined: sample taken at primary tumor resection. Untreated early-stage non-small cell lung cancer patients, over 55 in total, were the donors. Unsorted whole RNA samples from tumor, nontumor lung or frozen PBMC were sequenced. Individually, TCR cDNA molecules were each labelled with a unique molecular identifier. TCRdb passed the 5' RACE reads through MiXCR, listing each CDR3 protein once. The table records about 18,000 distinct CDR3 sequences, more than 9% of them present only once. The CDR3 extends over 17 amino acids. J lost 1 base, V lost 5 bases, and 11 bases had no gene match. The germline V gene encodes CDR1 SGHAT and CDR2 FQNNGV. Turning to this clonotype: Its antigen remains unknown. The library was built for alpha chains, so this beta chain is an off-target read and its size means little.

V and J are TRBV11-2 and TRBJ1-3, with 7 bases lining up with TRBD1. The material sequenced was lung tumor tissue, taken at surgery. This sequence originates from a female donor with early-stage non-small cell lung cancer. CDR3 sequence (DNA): TGTGCCAGCAGCCCATCACTGGGGACAGTGTCTGGAAACACCATATATTTT. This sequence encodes CASSPSLGTVSGNTIYF.